The 4 T cell receptor beta chains listed next were all sequenced from one sample in a study of CD8 T cells in Susac syndrome. It was with random hexamers that 0.5 to 1 ug RNA was reverse transcribed. MiXCR, run by TCRdb on the immunoSEQ multiplex PCR reads, gives a single entry per CDR3 protein. Of some 190,000 distinct CDR3 sequences listed, over 85% are singletons. The sequencing input was CD4+ T cells from PBMCs. The source is a human donor in good health.

This clonotype was counted a single time. The chain recombines TRBV2 with TRBJ2-7; a possible D gene is TRBD2 (6 bases). The CDR3 runs to 14 residues. CDR1 is SNHLY and CDR2 is FYNNEI in the germline V gene. V was shortened by 1 base and J by 0 bases, with 7 bases between the two germline ends. CDR3 sequence: CASSEGRGSYEQYF. Written as DNA, the CDR3 is TGTGCCAGCAGTGAAGGGCGGGGCTCCTACGAGCAGTACTTC.

This rearrangement joins TRBV20-1 to TRBJ1-5; D might be TRBD1 (6 bases). The CDR3 length is 14 residues. V lost 3 bases and J 4 bases, leaving 13 bases between the germline ends. Germline CDR1 is DFQATT and CDR2 is SNEGSKA (reference sequence). The CDR3 DNA reads TGCAGTGCTAGGGGAGGGGGACGAAATCAGCCCCAGCATTTT. It translates to CSARGGGRNQPQHF.

V gene TRBV28 combines with J gene TRBJ1-1; D uncertain. V was clipped by 4 bases and J by 3 bases, with 9 bases between them. Germline assignment: CDR1 MDHEN and CDR2 SYDVKM. This CDR3 is built from 13 residues. CDR3 DNA sequence: TGTGCCAGCAGTTCTGGACGGGACACTGAAGCTTTCTTT. Its translation is CASSSGRDTEAFF.

J is TRBJ2-6 and V is TRBV2; D gene ambiguous. The CDR3 is made up of 14 amino acids. Trimming stripped 7 bases from V and 0 bases from J, with 7 bases between. Germline V CDR1 and CDR2: SNHLY, FYNNEI. CDR3 DNA: TGTGCCAGCACTCAAAGCTCTGGGGCCAACGTCCTGACTTTC. Encoded protein: CASTQSSGANVLTF. Using reference TRBV2 and TRBJ2-6 for the parts outside the CDR3, the full variable domain is EPEVTQTPSHQVTQMGQEVILRCVPISNHLYFYWYRQILGQKVEFLVSFYNNEISEKSEIFDDQFSVERPDGSNFTLKIRSTKLEDSAMYFCASTQSSGANVLTFGAGSRLTVL.